The source of this T cell receptor (beta chain) is a study of T cell responses to AZD1222 COVID-19 vaccine. Sequenced by immunoSEQ multiplex PCR; TCRdb stores in-frame clones only, minus some. The sample has fewer than 100,000 clones, more than 75% seen once. The CDR3 is 16 residues long. Germline CDR1 reads KGHSH; CDR2 reads LQKENI. V was pared by 2 bases and J by 6 bases, with 7 bases of the junction left unmatched. The sample here was peripheral blood, taken on day 0 of AZD1222 vaccination. The chain recombines TRBV18 with TRBJ2-1; 10 positions agree with TRBD2. The clonotype was recovered from an adult in good health. CDR3 sequence (DNA): TGTGCCAGCTCACCATTTATAGCGGGGGGCGGCAATGAGCAGTTCTTC. Encoded protein: CASSPFIAGGGNEQFF.